The T cell receptor (beta chain) under discussion was sequenced for a study of regulatory T cells in long-lasting Graves disease. The time point here: newly diagnosed GD, antithyroid drugs for less than 3 months. Scientists built the TCR library using RNA that was extracted from PBMCs. This clonotype was detected ten times or more. Trimming pared 5 bases from V and 7 bases from J, leaving 11 bases between. Per germline, CDR1 PRHDT and CDR2 FYEKMQ (reference sequence). The CDR3 is 12 residues long. Arm-PCR with iRepertoire HTBI primers amplified the CDR3 regions for these TCR beta libraries. TCRdb re-called the multiplex PCR reads with MiXCR, one entry per CDR3 protein. The data contain some 400,000 distinct CDR3 sequences, 15% of them singletons. The same data also contributed to another study, on T cells in Graves' hyperthyroidism and ophthalmopathy.

The V and J genes are TRBV13 and TRBJ2-5; no firm D call. The TCR sequence derives from a woman aged 30 to 39 with Graves disease. The material sequenced was peripheral blood mononuclear cells (PBMCs), taken at new diagnosis, from a patient treated with antithyroid drugs. The CDR3 DNA is TGTGCCAGCAGCCCTCCCGTGGGGACCCAGTACTTC. This encodes CASSPPVGTQYF.